This entry describes one TCR beta chain. The sample originates from a study of CD8 T cells in Susac syndrome. The RNA input was roughly 0.45 to 1 ug, and it was reverse transcribed with random hexamers. TCRdb passed the immunoSEQ multiplex PCR reads through MiXCR, listing each CDR3 protein once. The repertoire holds about 180,000 distinct CDR3 sequences, with just under 95% as singletons. The CDR3 consists of 15 residues. V was pared by 3 bases and J by 0 bases, with 4 bases of the junction left unmatched. Germline V gene sequence: CDR1 LNHDA, CDR2 SQIVND (reference sequence). This sequence originates from a human donor with Susac syndrome. The gene calls are TRBV19 and TRBJ1-1; 7 bases map to TRBD1. Sequencing input: CD4+ T cells from PBMCs. The CDR3 here is CASSIATGLNTEAFF. DNA of the CDR3: TGTGCCAGTAGTATCGCGACAGGGTTGAACACTGAAGCTTTCTTT.